The entry that follows covers one TCR beta chain sequence. The antigen is undetermined. The repertoire was sequenced with immunoSEQ multiplex PCR; TCRdb's copy has only in-frame clones and lacks some. The data show 160,000 or so clones, around 87% seen once. Germline values: CDR1 WSHSY, CDR2 SAAADI. With 6 bases removed from V and 6 bases from J, the gap between germline ends came to 18 bases. CDR3 size: 14 residues. The sample originates from a study of cytomegalovirus exposure and HLA in healthy donors. Study-level points and caveats: The listing of 150 or so TCR beta chains classed them as cytomegalovirus-associated.

This receptor was obtained from a woman younger than 45 in good health and CMV-seronegative. Sequenced input: PBMCs. The V gene is TRBV10-2, the J gene TRBJ2-7; no reliable D call. This CDR3 is CASRSTALSAEQYF. The CDR3 DNA is TGCGCCAGCAGGTCCACTGCACTGTCTGCCGAGCAGTACTTC.